One sample yielded the 10 T cell receptor beta chains listed below, sequenced in a study of technical replicates of blood from several donors (dated by TCRdb to about 2017). Library method: the immunoSEQ multiplex PCR assay. Entries here come from immuneACCESS through TCRdb and include only in-frame sequences with V and J called. Some clones fail to appear in such tables; in the studies checked, an unresolved V gene covers under half of the shortfall, and the cause of the remainder is unknown. The sample includes over 50,000 clones, with approximately 84% observed a single time. The top ten clones comprise more than 4.5% of the sample. The sample consisted of PBMCs. The receptors come from a human donor in good health. Some clones in this sample may be carry-over from other donors' samples.

The rearrangement links TRBV5-4 to TRBJ2-2; no firm D call. Germline V gene data show CDR1 as SGHNT and CDR2 as YYREEE (reference sequence). V was clipped by 4 bases and J by 4 bases, with 17 bases between them. The CDR3 sequence is 16 residues long. The chain's CDR3 is CASSLGSLTLTGELFF. The CDR3 region has the DNA TGTGCCAGCAGCCTCGGGTCTCTAACACTCACCGGGGAGCTGTTTTTT.

This clone turned up a few times. The chain links TRBV14 to TRBJ1-1; the D gene is possibly TRBD1 (5 bases). Trimming removed 3 bases at V and 6 bases at J, with 14 bases between. Per the germline V gene, CDR1 is SGHDN and CDR2 is FVKESK. CDR3 length: 14 amino acids. The CDR3 DNA follows: TGTGCCAGCAGCCACCCAGTCCCGGGGGCTGAAGCTTTCTTT. As protein: CASSHPVPGAEAFF.

The chain couples TRBV11-3 to TRBJ2-1; TRBD2 matches at 7 bases. Germline V gene data show CDR1 as SGHNT and CDR2 as YENEEA. J gave up 2 bases and V 5 bases, and 6 bases lay outside the gene matches. The CDR3 runs to 15 residues. The CDR3 nucleotides are TGTGCCAGCAGCCCTGATGGGACTACCTACAATGAGCAGTTCTTC. This encodes CASSPDGTTYNEQFF. Using reference TRBV11-3 and TRBJ2-1 for the parts outside the CDR3, the full variable domain is EAGVVQSPRYKIIEKKQPVAFWCNPISGHNTLYWYLQNLGQGPELLIRYENEEAVDDSQLPKDRFSAERLKGVDSTLKIQPAELGDSAVYLCASSPDGTTYNEQFFGPGTRLTVL.

V is TRBV11-2 and J is TRBJ2-7, with D possibly TRBD2 on 7 matching bases. The V gene's germline CDR1 is SGHAT and CDR2 FQNNGV. CDR3 size: 16 residues. The V gene lost 5 bases and the J gene lost 2 bases, with 19 bases spanning the gap. CDR3 loop: CASSTPGGPPPYEQYF. As DNA, the CDR3 is TGTGCCAGCAGCACCCCCGGGGGGCCCCCTCCCTACGAGCAGTACTTC.

Worth noting for this clone: At the DNA level, this CDR3 is encoded by other sequences in the same sample as well. The rearrangement uses TRBV19 and TRBJ2-3; a weak D match, TRBD1 (6 bases). Trimming removed 5 bases at V and 5 bases at J, with 11 bases between. Germline V gives CDR1 LNHDA, CDR2 SQIVND (reference sequence). This CDR3 has 13 amino acids. DNA for the CDR3: TGTGCCAGTAGTGTACAGGGTATAGATACGCAGTATTTT. Amino acid sequence: CASSVQGIDTQYF.

The sample holds one count of this clone. The chain joins TRBV6-5 to TRBJ1-1, with D perhaps matching TRBD1 (5 bases). Germline V gene sequence: CDR1 MNHEY, CDR2 SVGAGI. CDR3 length equals 14 residues. Trimming pared 7 bases from V and 4 bases from J, leaving 16 bases between. The CDR3 spells CASTPPGMVTEAFF. For the CDR3, the DNA is TGTGCCAGCACCCCCCCAGGGATGGTCACTGAAGCTTTCTTT.

This CDR3 reads CASSFPREYGYTF. CDR3 DNA: TGTGCCAGCAGTTTCCCTCGGGAATATGGCTACACCTTC. This sequence joins TRBV6-6 and TRBJ1-2; D not certain. Germline CDR1 MNHNY, CDR2 SVGAGI (reference sequence). The V end lost 4 bases, the J end lost 5 bases, and 11 bases lay between the germline ends. This CDR3 has 13 amino acids.

The chain has TRBV5-6 and TRBJ2-5; D might be TRBD1 (6 bases). Germline-derived CDR1 and CDR2 are SGHDT and YYEEEE. This CDR3 is 15 amino acids long. V gave up 1 base and J gave up 2 bases, with 12 bases separating them. The CDR3 DNA is TGTGCCAGCAGCTTGTGGACAGAACGTCAAGAGACCCAGTACTTC. Its translation: CASSLWTERQETQYF.

A single count supports this clone. The V call is TRBV18, the J call TRBJ2-1; TRBD2 matches at 8 bases. The CDR3 runs to 16 residues. The J segment lost 0 bases and the V segment lost 3 bases, leaving 4 bases of the junction unmatched. Germline CDR1 reads KGHSH; CDR2 reads LQKENI. CDR3 coding DNA: TGTGCCAGCTCACCTAGCGGGACCGGCTCCTACAATGAGCAGTTCTTC. Residues: CASSPSGTGSYNEQFF.

The chain couples TRBV19 to TRBJ1-2; 9 nucleotides agree with TRBD1. J gave up 2 bases and V 11 bases, and 12 bases lay outside the gene matches. The CDR3 is 15 residues long. Germline CDR1 reads LNHDA; CDR2 reads SQIVND (reference sequence). The DNA for the CDR3 is TGTGCCTCAATGTTCCCGGGACAGGGAAACTATGGCTACACCTTC. Its translation is CASMFPGQGNYGYTF.